Sequencing of this TCR beta chain was carried out in a study of early T cells in non-severe SARS-CoV-2 infection. Across the whole study: Sequencing of unsorted whole blood was done on bulk RNA, leaving chains unpaired.

This clonotype has a count of ten or more. No antigen is known for it. The study's findings and limits: Missing private and CD4 specificities, VDJdb matching favored anti-spike CD8 responses.

In the library, individual cDNA molecules carried attached unique molecular identifiers. TCRdb fed the 5' RACE reads into MiXCR, producing one record per CDR3 protein. The data contain 95,000 to 100,000 distinct CDR3 sequences, approximately 13% of them singletons. V lost 8 bases, J lost 7 bases, and 9 bases stayed unmatched. The germline V gene encodes CDR1 MDHEN and CDR2 SYDVKM. The CDR3 length is 14 residues. The sample was whole blood. This sequence was found in an adult who was a healthcare worker with PCR-confirmed SARS-CoV-2 infection or an uninfected control (not recorded which). The J gene is TRBJ1-3, the V gene TRBV28; TRBD1 matches 9 bases. The CDR3 region has the DNA TGTGCCAGCCTAGCGACAGGGGGGCGGAACACCATATATTTT. Translated: CASLATGGRNTIYF.